This T cell receptor beta chain was sequenced for a study of blood T cell repertoires in COVID-19. As for the study in general: Specimens from acute and convalescent COVID-19 originated in the United States, Italy and Spain. T cells, B-cell-depleted T cells, or PBMCs provided the cDNA or gDNA that served as material.

Germline CDR1 and CDR2: LNHNV and YYDKDF (reference sequence). The CDR3 contains 14 residues. The V gene lost 3 bases and the J gene lost 7 bases, with 15 bases spanning the gap. In the authors' methods: Reference gene primer amplification yielded estimated nucleated cell counts. Here immunoSEQ multiplex PCR was the method, and the copy in TCRdb shows in-frame clones only, minus some. The DNA was the basis for D and trimming; V, J and clone size are from that table. Of over 150,000 clones in the sample, around nine tenths are singletons; the top ten hold 0.45% to 0.65%. The chain joins TRBV15 to TRBJ2-5; TRBD1 is a possible D gene (6 bases). This clonotype was obtained from a man between 50 and 59 years old with acute or convalescent COVID-19. Sequencing was carried out using peripheral blood. The CDR3: CATSSPSAGVTQYF. CDR3 bases: TGTGCCACCAGCAGTCCATCGGCAGGGGTGACCCAGTACTTC.